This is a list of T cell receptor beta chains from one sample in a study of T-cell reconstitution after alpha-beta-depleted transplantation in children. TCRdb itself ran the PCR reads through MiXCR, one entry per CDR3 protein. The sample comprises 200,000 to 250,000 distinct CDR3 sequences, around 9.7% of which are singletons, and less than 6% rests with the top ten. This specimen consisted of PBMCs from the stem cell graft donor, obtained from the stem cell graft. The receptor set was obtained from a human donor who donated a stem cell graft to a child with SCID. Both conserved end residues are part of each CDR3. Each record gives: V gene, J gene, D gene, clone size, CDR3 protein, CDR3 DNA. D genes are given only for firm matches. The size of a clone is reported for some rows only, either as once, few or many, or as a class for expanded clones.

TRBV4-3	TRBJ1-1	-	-	CASNLREGVGTEAFF	TGCGCCAGCAACCTACGGGAGGGAGTTGGGACTGAAGCTTTCTTT
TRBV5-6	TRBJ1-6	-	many	CASSLGGDATETSYNSPLHF	TGTGCCAGCAGCCTGGGAGGGGACGCCACCGAAACCTCCTATAATTCACCCCTCCACTTT
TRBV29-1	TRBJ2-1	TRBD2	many	CSVDKRGGYNEQFF	TGCAGCGTTGATAAGCGGGGGGGCTACAATGAGCAGTTCTTC
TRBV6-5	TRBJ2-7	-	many	CASSGGQFQQYF	TGTGCCAGCAGCGGAGGACAGTTTCAGCAGTACTTC
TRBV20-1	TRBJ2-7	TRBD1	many	CSAPGTGFHEQYF	TGCAGTGCTCCCGGGACAGGCTTCCACGAGCAGTACTTC
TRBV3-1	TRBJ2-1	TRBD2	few	CACSQEGASGGPYNEQFF	TGTGCCTGCAGCCAAGAGGGGGCTAGCGGGGGCCCTTACAATGAGCAGTTCTTC
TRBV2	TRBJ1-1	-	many	CASSVLTTNTEAFF	TGTGCCAGCAGTGTTCTTACAACGAACACTGAAGCTTTCTTT
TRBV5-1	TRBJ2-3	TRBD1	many	CASSLGTGFTDTQYF	TGCGCCAGCAGCTTGGGGACAGGATTCACAGATACGCAGTATTTT
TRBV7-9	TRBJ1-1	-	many	CASSSGSGNTEAFF	TGTGCCAGCAGCTCAGGGTCGGGGAACACTGAAGCTTTCTTT
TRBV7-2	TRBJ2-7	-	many	CASSLGGGAAGAYEQYF	TGTGCCAGCAGCTTGGGAGGGGGCGCAGCGGGGGCCTACGAGCAGTACTTC
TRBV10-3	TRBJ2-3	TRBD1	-	CAISGGDRVLSTDTQYF	TGTGCCATCAGTGGGGGGGACAGGGTCCTCAGCACAGATACGCAGTATTTT
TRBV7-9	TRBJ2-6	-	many	CASLDSLSIAGANVLTF	TGTGCCAGCCTCGACTCCCTCAGTATTGCTGGGGCCAACGTCCTGACTTTC
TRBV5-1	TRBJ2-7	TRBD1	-	CASSTSGGPYYEQYF	TGCGCCAGCAGCACGTCAGGGGGTCCCTACTACGAGCAGTACTTC
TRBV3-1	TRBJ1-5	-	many	CASSPGTVSNQPQHF	TGTGCCAGCAGCCCCGGGACGGTTAGCAATCAGCCCCAGCATTTT
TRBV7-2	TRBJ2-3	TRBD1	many	CASSWGQDTDTQYF	TGTGCCAGCAGCTGGGGACAGGACACAGATACGCAGTATTTT
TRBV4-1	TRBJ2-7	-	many	CASSQGRVSYEQYF	TGCGCCAGCAGCCAAGGGCGCGTATCCTACGAGCAGTACTTC
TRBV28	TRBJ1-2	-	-	CASSLTGSYGYTF	TGTGCCAGCAGTCTTACAGGTTCCTATGGCTACACCTTC
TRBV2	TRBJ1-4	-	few	CASSGQGLREKLFF	TGTGCCAGCAGTGGGCAGGGGCTTCGGGAAAAACTGTTTTTT
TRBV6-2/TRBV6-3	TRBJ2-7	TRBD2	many	CASSYSSRGAYYEQYF	TGTGCCAGCAGTTACTCGTCGCGGGGGGCATACTACGAGCAGTACTTC
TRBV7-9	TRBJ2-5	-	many	CASSLKGGETQYF	TGTGCCAGCAGCTTAAAAGGGGGAGAGACCCAGTACTTC
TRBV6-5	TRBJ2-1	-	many	CASSPSNDEQFF	TGTGCCAGCAGTCCATCGAATGATGAGCAGTTCTTC
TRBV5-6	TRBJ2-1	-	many	CASSFYGPLVELEQFF	TGTGCCAGCAGCTTTTACGGACCGCTGGTTGAACTGGAGCAGTTCTTC
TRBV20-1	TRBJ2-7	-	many	CSAREGLGEQYF	TGCAGTGCTAGAGAGGGGCTTGGCGAGCAGTACTTC
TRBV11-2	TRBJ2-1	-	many	CASSFTGGYTYNEQFF	TGTGCCAGCAGCTTCACGGGGGGCTACACCTACAATGAGCAGTTCTTC
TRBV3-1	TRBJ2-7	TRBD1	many	CASSYIGTAEQYF	TGTGCCAGCAGCTATATCGGGACAGCGGAGCAGTACTTC
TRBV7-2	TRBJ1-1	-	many	CASSPQGSATEAFF	TGTGCCAGCAGCCCCCAGGGTTCCGCGACTGAAGCTTTCTTT
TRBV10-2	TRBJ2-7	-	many	CASSEGGYEQYF	TGCGCCAGCAGTGAAGGGGGTTACGAGCAGTACTTC
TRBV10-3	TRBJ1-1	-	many	CAITQGNGGEAFF	TGTGCCATCACCCAGGGCAACGGGGGTGAAGCTTTCTTT
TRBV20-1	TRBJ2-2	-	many	CSASRQGNTGELFF	TGCAGTGCTAGTAGGCAGGGAAACACCGGGGAGCTGTTTTTT
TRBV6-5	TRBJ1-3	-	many	CASSRQPGNTIYF	TGTGCCAGCAGCCGCCAGCCTGGAAACACCATATATTTT
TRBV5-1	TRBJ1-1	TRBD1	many	CASSSGTGGVEAFF	TGCGCCAGCAGCTCTGGGACAGGCGGCGTTGAAGCTTTCTTT
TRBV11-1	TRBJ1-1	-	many	CASSSSLNTEAFF	TGTGCCAGCAGCTCGAGCCTGAACACTGAAGCTTTCTTT
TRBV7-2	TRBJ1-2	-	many	CASSVFRDQGYTF	TGTGCCAGCAGCGTGTTCAGGGACCAAGGCTACACCTTC